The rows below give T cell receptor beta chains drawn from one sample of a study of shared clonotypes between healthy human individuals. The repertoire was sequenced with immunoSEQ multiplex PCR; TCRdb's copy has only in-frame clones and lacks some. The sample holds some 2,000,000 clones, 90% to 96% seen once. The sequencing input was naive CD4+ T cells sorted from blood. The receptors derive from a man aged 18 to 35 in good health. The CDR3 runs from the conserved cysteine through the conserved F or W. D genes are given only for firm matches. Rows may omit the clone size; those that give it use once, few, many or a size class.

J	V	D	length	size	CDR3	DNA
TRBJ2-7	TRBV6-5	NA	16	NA	CASSYSTIAAPYEQYF	TGTGCCAGCAGTTACTCGACCATAGCGGCACCCTACGAGCAGTACTTC
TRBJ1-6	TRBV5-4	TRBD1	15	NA	CASSLPGQHNSPLHF	TGTGCCAGCAGCTTGCCGGGACAGCATAATTCACCCCTCCACTTT
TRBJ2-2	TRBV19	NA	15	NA	CASSMGVLNTGELFF	TGTGCCAGTAGTATGGGTGTATTGAACACCGGGGAGCTGTTTTTT
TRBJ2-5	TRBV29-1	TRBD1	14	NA	CSVEDDRGLETQYF	TGCAGCGTTGAAGACGACAGGGGGCTCGAGACCCAGTACTTC
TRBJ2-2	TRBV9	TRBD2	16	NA	CASSLLAGEGTGELFF	TGTGCCAGCAGCCTTTTAGCGGGAGAAGGAACCGGGGAGCTGTTTTTT
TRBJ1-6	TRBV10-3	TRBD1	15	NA	CAIREGQEWNSPLHF	TGTGCCATCAGAGAAGGACAGGAGTGGAATTCACCCCTCCACTTT
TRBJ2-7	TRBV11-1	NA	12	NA	CASSSGSYEQYF	TGTGCCAGCAGCTCTGGCTCCTACGAGCAGTACTTC
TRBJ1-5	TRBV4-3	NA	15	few	CASSQDRSVNQPQHF	TGCGCCAGCAGCCAAGATAGGTCGGTCAATCAGCCCCAGCATTTT
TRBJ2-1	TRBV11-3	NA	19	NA	CASSLDGRTGGLSYNEQFF	TGTGCCAGCAGCTTAGACGGCCGGACAGGAGGGCTCTCCTACAATGAGCAGTTCTTC
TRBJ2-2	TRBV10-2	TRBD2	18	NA	CASSESGTSGTNTGELFF	TGCGCCAGCAGTGAGTCCGGGACTAGCGGGACTAACACCGGGGAGCTGTTTTTT
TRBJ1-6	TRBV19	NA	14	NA	CASSTQGDNSPLHF	TGTGCCAGTAGTACACAGGGAGATAATTCACCCCTCCACTTT
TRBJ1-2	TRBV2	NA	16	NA	CASNPIYGNPNYGYTF	TGTGCCAGCAACCCCATTTATGGAAATCCTAACTATGGCTACACCTTC
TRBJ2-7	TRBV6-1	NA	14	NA	CASSVLQGSYEQYF	TGTGCCAGCAGTGTTTTGCAGGGGTCCTACGAGCAGTACTTC
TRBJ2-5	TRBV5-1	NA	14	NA	CASSLAGFEETQYF	TGCGCCAGCAGCTTGGCGGGTTTCGAGGAGACCCAGTACTTC
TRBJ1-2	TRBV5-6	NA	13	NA	CASSLSANYGYTF	TGTGCCAGCAGCTTAAGTGCTAACTATGGCTACACCTTC
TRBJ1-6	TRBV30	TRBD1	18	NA	CAWSVQGTGLGGHSPLHF	TGTGCCTGGAGTGTACAAGGGACAGGGCTAGGCGGCCATTCACCCCTCCACTTT
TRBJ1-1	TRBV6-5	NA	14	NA	CASSYGQLNTEAFF	TGTGCCAGCAGTTACGGACAGTTGAACACTGAAGCTTTCTTT
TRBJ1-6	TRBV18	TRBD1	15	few	CASSPSGTATSPLHF	TGTGCCAGCTCACCCTCCGGGACAGCCACTTCACCCCTCCACTTT
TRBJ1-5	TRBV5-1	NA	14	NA	CASSPEGGAQPQHF	TGCGCCAGCAGTCCGGAGGGAGGGGCTCAGCCCCAGCATTTT
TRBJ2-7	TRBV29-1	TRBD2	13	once	CSVAREGSYEQYF	TGCAGCGTTGCTCGGGAGGGGTCCTACGAGCAGTACTTC
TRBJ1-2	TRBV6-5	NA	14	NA	CASNRRGVFGGYTF	TGTGCCAGCAACAGAAGGGGGGTCTTTGGGGGCTACACCTTC
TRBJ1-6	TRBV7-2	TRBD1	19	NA	CASSEWISRDRGVNSPLHF	TGTGCCAGCAGCGAGTGGATTTCCCGGGACAGGGGGGTCAATTCACCCCTCCACTTT
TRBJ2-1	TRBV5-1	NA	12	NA	CASTSLFDEQFF	TGCGCCAGCACGTCGTTATTTGATGAGCAGTTCTTC
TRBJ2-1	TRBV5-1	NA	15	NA	CASSLGPPGYNEQFF	TGCGCCAGCAGCTTGGGACCACCCGGGTACAATGAGCAGTTCTTC
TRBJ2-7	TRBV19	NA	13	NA	CASGGQGLYEQYF	TGTGCCAGTGGAGGGCAGGGCCTCTACGAGCAGTACTTC
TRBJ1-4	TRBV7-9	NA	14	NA	CASSSGQVMGKLFF	TGTGCCAGCAGCTCGGGACAAGTAATGGGAAAACTGTTTTTT
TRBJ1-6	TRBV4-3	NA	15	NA	CASTQVGTANSPLHF	TGCGCCAGCACCCAGGTCGGGACGGCAAATTCACCCCTCCACTTT
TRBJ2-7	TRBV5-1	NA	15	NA	CASSLSRQVTYEQYF	TGCGCCAGCAGCTTGTCTAGACAGGTGACCTACGAGCAGTACTTC
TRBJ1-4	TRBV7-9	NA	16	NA	CASSSPDSLVVEKLFF	TGTGCCAGCAGCTCTCCGGACAGCCTTGTCGTTGAAAAACTGTTTTTT